The 9 T cell receptor beta chains listed next were all sequenced from one sample in a study of CD8+CD57+ T cells in acquired aplastic anemia. TCR beta VDJ and CDR3 profiles were obtained from a genomic DNA template. TCRdb called the reads again in MiXCR, with one record for every CDR3 protein. The sample includes about 81,000 distinct CDR3 sequences, about 45% of them seen just once. The specimen was sorted CD4+, CD8+, or CD8+CD57+ T cells (not recorded which) from PBMCs. The receptors originated from a human donor in good health, serving as a control.

The J gene is TRBJ1-2, the V gene TRBV20-1, with TRBD1 matching 9 bases. This CDR3 comprises 14 residues. The germline CDR1 and CDR2 sequences are DFQATT and SNEGSKA (reference sequence). V was pared by 4 bases and J by 5 bases, with 8 bases of the junction left unmatched. CDR3 nucleotide sequence: TGCAGTGCTACCCAAGCCGGGACAGGGTATGGCTACACCTTC. Protein: CSATQAGTGYGYTF.

In this sample, this clonotype turned up many times. The rearrangement links TRBV10-2 to TRBJ2-3; D not certain. Between the trimmed V and J ends, which lost 6 bases and 3 bases, there was a span of 16 bases. Germline V gene lookup returns CDR1 WSHSY and CDR2 SAAADI. CDR3 length equals 15 residues. The CDR3 DNA reads TGCGCCAGCAGAATGCTAGTGGGGATAACAGATACGCAGTATTTT. Translated, it gives CASRMLVGITDTQYF.

This clonotype occurred many times. V gene TRBV5-4 combines with J gene TRBJ2-7, with D tentatively TRBD1 or TRBD2 (5 bases each). Trimming shortened V by 4 bases and J by 5 bases, and 10 bases separated the two germline ends. CDR1 and CDR2 from the germline V gene are SGHNT and YYREEE (reference sequence). This CDR3 has 12 residues. The CDR3 DNA sequence: TGTGCCAGCAGCGGGGGTTTCGACGAGCAGTACTTC. It specifies CASSGGFDEQYF.

V gene TRBV5-6 combines with J gene TRBJ2-7; TRBD1 aligns across 8 bases. The germline gives CDR1 SGHDT, CDR2 YYEEEE. With 3 bases clipped from V and 5 bases from J, the junction kept 10 bases outside the gene matches. CDR3 length equals 15 residues. Here the CDR3 reads CASSSDDGTGHEQYF. The CDR3 region has the DNA TGTGCCAGCAGCTCCGACGACGGGACAGGCCACGAGCAGTACTTC.

The V gene is TRBV19, the J gene TRBJ1-3; D call uncertain. Trimming cost V 3 bases and J 0 bases, with 6 bases left between them. The CDR3 is 14 amino acids. CDR1 is LNHDA and CDR2 is SQIVND in the germline V gene (reference sequence). The CDR3 region is CASSIADSGNTIYF. DNA for the CDR3: TGTGCCAGTAGTATCGCGGACTCTGGAAACACCATATATTTT.

This chain connects TRBV20-1 to TRBJ2-7; TRBD1 might be the D (6 bases). V lost 3 bases, J lost 4 bases, and 13 bases lay in between. The V gene's germline CDR1 is DFQATT and CDR2 SNEGSKA (reference sequence). This CDR3 contains 13 residues. The CDR3 is CSARQQGLYEQYF. The CDR3 region has the DNA TGCAGTGCTAGGCAACAGGGTCTTTACGAGCAGTACTTC.

This clonotype came up a few times. This chain connects TRBV20-1 to TRBJ2-3; 9 nucleotides align to TRBD2. The length of the CDR3 is 18 residues. The V gene's germline CDR1 is DFQATT and CDR2 SNEGSKA (reference sequence). The J segment lost 0 bases and the V segment lost 1 base, leaving 11 bases of the junction unmatched. The CDR3 region is CSARGISGGPLSTDTQYF. As DNA, the CDR3 is TGCAGTGCTAGAGGGATTAGCGGGGGCCCCCTTAGCACAGATACGCAGTATTTT.

This clonotype was observed at least ten times. The chain uses TRBV9 and TRBJ2-7; 12 bases fit TRBD1. V shed 3 bases and J 6 bases; nucleotides not matched to a gene: 7. CDR1 and CDR2 from the germline V gene are SGDLS and YYNGEE. There are 15 residues in the CDR3. The CDR3 nucleotides are TGTGCCAGCAGCGGCTCCGGGACAGGGGGCGGCGAGCAGTACTTC. This codes for CASSGSGTGGGEQYF.

The chain couples TRBV25-1 to TRBJ2-3; 9 bases are shared with TRBD1. Per germline, CDR1 MGHDK and CDR2 SYGVNS. The CDR3 extends over 13 amino acids. V was clipped by 6 bases and J by 6 bases; unmatched bases: 4. Here the CDR3 reads CASSPGTGDTQYF. CDR3 nucleotide sequence: TGTGCCAGCAGCCCCGGGACAGGGGATACGCAGTATTTT. The full variable domain, in which reference TRBV25-1 and TRBJ2-3 provide the parts outside the CDR3, is EADIYQTPRYLVIGTGKKITLECSQTMGHDKMYWYQQDPGMELHLIHYSYGVNSTEKGDLSSESTVSRIRTEHFPLTLESARPSHTSQYLCASSPGTGDTQYFGPGTRLTVL.